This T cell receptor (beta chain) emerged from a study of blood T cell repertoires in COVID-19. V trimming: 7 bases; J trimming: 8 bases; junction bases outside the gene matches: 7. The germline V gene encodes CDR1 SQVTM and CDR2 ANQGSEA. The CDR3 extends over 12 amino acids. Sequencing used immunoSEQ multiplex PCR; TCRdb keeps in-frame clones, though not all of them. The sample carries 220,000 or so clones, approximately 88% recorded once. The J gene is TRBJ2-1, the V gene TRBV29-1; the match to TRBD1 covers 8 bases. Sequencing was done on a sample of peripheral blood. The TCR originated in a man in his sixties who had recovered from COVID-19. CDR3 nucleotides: TGCAGCGGGGGATACAGGGGGGATGAGCAGTTCTTC. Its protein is CSGGYRGDEQFF.